This T cell receptor (beta chain) was profiled in a study of shared clonotypes between healthy human individuals. Findings and limits, study-wide: Naive CD4 clonotype sharing across a few donors was approximately 5%.

From germline, CDR1 is SGHNT and CDR2 YENEEA. Trimming stripped 5 bases from V and 6 bases from J, with 14 bases between. This CDR3 is 14 amino acids long. Positive CCR7 selection of CD45RO-negative cells yielded the naive CD8 cells, and terminally differentiated effector memory CD45RA+ cells were excluded. The study enrolled healthy HIV-negative adults without recent acute infections or vaccinations as donors. Adults of Caucasian background living in Nashville, Tennessee made up all donors. Measured with immunoSEQ multiplex PCR; TCRdb has only the in-frame clones, and not every one. Here the sample spans some 2 million clones, about 94% being singletons. Concerning this clone itself: Its target is unknown.

The chain carries TRBV11-3 and TRBJ2-1; D might be TRBD1 (7 bases). The sequencing sample was made of naive CD8+ T cells sorted from blood. This TCR derives from a young man in good health. CDR3 protein: CASSPGGRVNEQFF. CDR3 nucleotides: TGTGCCAGCAGCCCAGGGGGGCGCGTCAATGAGCAGTTCTTC.